One and the same sample provided the 14 T cell receptor beta chains below, sequenced in a study of cytomegalovirus exposure and HLA in healthy donors. PCR involved 60 Vbeta and 13 Jbeta primers. TCRdb's copy holds only in-frame clones and misses some; the assay was immunoSEQ multiplex PCR. The sample consists of about 130,000 clones, over 60% of them appearing once. The specimen sequenced was PBMCs. These receptors were obtained from a male donor in good health and CMV-seropositive.

The gene calls are TRBV29-1 and TRBJ1-2, with 7 positions matching TRBD1. The CDR3 totals 12 residues. Unmatched junction bases numbered 3, after V lost 6 bases and J lost 2 bases. CDR1 is SQVTM, CDR2 ANQGSEA, per germline. CDR3 DNA sequence: TGCAGCGTCGAGACAGGGAACTATGGCTACACCTTC. This gives the protein CSVETGNYGYTF. Supplemented by reference TRBV29-1 and TRBJ1-2, the full variable domain reads SAVISQKPSRDICQRGTSLTIQCQVDSQVTMMFWYRQQPGQSLTLIATANQGSEATYESGFVIDKFPISRPNLTFSTLTVSNMSPEDSSIYLCSVETGNYGYTFGSGTRLTVV.

The J gene is TRBJ2-1, the V gene TRBV2; D might be TRBD1 (6 bases). CDR1 is SNHLY and CDR2 is FYNNEI in the germline V gene. The CDR3 loop spans 16 amino acids. The ends were cut back, 3 bases at V and 2 bases at J, with 14 bases in the middle. Here the CDR3 reads CASSDSGTRTYNEQFF. CDR3 nucleotide sequence: TGTGCCAGCAGTGACTCCGGGACAAGAACCTACAATGAGCAGTTCTTC.

V gene TRBV5-1 combines with J gene TRBJ2-1; unclear D gene. There are 11 residues in the CDR3. Germline V gene data show CDR1 as SGHRS and CDR2 as YFSETQ. V shed 6 bases and J shed 6 bases, with 7 bases lying between them. CDR3 protein: CASTSGNEQFF. CDR3 DNA: TGCGCCAGCACCTCGGGCAATGAGCAGTTCTTC. Full variable domain (missing parts from reference TRBV5-1 and TRBJ2-1): KAGVTQTPRYLIKTRGQQVTLSCSPISGHRSVSWYQQTPGQGLQFLFEYFSETQRNKGNFPGRFSGRQFSNSRSEMNVSTLELGDSALYLCASTSGNEQFFGPGTRLTVL.

The rearrangement links TRBV18 to TRBJ2-3; 7 bases align to TRBD2. V lost 3 bases to trimming and J lost 0 bases; unmatched junction nucleotides: 9. This CDR3 comprises 17 residues. CDR1 and CDR2 from the germline V gene are KGHSH and LQKENI. The CDR3 protein is CASSPKLALPSTDTQYF. The CDR3 DNA sequence: TGTGCCAGCTCACCCAAACTAGCGCTTCCTAGCACAGATACGCAGTATTTT.

The rearrangement links TRBV5-4 to TRBJ2-1, with 7 bases identical to TRBD2. Germline lookup yields CDR1 SGHNT and CDR2 YYREEE (reference sequence). The CDR3 loop spans 14 amino acids. Trimming took 2 bases from V and 6 from J; bases not matched to a gene: 5. The CDR3 sequence: CASSFHGGSNEQFF. The CDR3 DNA reads TGTGCCAGCAGCTTCCATGGCGGGAGCAATGAGCAGTTCTTC. Variable domain in full (rest from reference TRBV5-4 and TRBJ2-1): ETGVTQSPTHLIKTRGQQVTLRCSSQSGHNTVSWYQQALGQGPQFIFQYYREEENGRGNFPPRFSGLQFPNYSSELNVNALELDDSALYLCASSFHGGSNEQFFGPGTRLTVL.

In its sample, this clone was seen a few times. The genes are TRBV7-2 and TRBJ1-5; 10 nucleotides align to TRBD1. The CDR3 has 14 amino acids. V lost 3 bases, J lost 6 bases, and 2 bases stayed unmatched. Germline CDR1 is SGHTA and CDR2 is FQGNSA. The CDR3 DNA reads as TGTGCCAGCAGCTTGACAGGGGGCGGTCAGCCCCAGCATTTT. Protein product: CASSLTGGGQPQHF.

The rearrangement joins TRBV5-8 to TRBJ2-3, with TRBD1 matching 9 bases. The CDR3 length is 16 residues. Germline CDR1 is SGHTS and CDR2 is YDEGEE. Germline trimming cut 2 bases from V and 4 bases from J; bases unmatched to any gene: 8. The CDR3 reads CASSFAPGQGADTQYF. For the CDR3, the DNA is TGTGCCAGCAGCTTTGCGCCGGGACAGGGAGCAGATACGCAGTATTTT. Full variable domain (outside the CDR3, taken from reference TRBV5-8 and TRBJ2-3): EAGVTQSPTHLIKTRGQQATLRCSPISGHTSVYWYQQALGLGLQFLLWYDEGEERNRGNFPPRFSGRQFPNYSSELNVNALELEDSALYLCASSFAPGQGADTQYFGPGTRLTVL.

V usage is TRBV28 and J usage is TRBJ2-2, with TRBD2 matching 8 bases. The CDR3 runs 16 residues. The V gene's germline CDR1 is MDHEN and CDR2 SYDVKM. J gave up 3 bases and V 5 bases, and 8 bases lay outside the gene matches. The CDR3 nucleotides read TGTGCCAGCAGTCCCCAGCGGGAGTGGGACACCGGGGAGCTGTTTTTT. Translation gives CASSPQREWDTGELFF.

The rearrangement links TRBV5-5 to TRBJ2-7; tentative D call: TRBD1 (6 bases). This CDR3 has 13 residues. The V gene lost 4 bases and the J gene lost 5 bases, with 13 bases spanning the gap. Germline V gives CDR1 SGHKS, CDR2 YYEKEE (reference sequence). The DNA of the CDR3 is TGTGCCAGCAGCAGCCGGGACAAGAACGAGCAGTACTTC. Translation: CASSSRDKNEQYF.

This chain joins TRBV6-1 and TRBJ2-1; TRBD2 agrees at 12 bases. Germline CDR1 reads MNHNS; CDR2 reads SASEGT. V was pared by 4 bases and J by 3 bases, with 4 bases of the junction left unmatched. This CDR3 region has 16 residues. The CDR3 coding sequence is TGTGCCAGCAGTGTCCGGACTAGCGGGAACTACAATGAGCAGTTCTTC. Translating it yields CASSVRTSGNYNEQFF.

In this sample, this clone is medium-sized. This sample includes further DNA sequences coding for the same CDR3. The J gene is TRBJ1-1, the V gene TRBV29-1; D is uncertain. The CDR3 is 12 amino acids. V shed 3 bases and J shed 1 base, with 6 bases lying between them. Germline V gene data show CDR1 as SQVTM and CDR2 as ANQGSEA. CDR3 in amino acids: CSVEPGNTEAFF. CDR3 sequence (DNA): TGCAGCGTTGAGCCAGGGAACACTGAAGCTTTCTTT.

The chain carries TRBV18 and TRBJ2-4; 9 bases align to TRBD2. V lost 3 bases and J lost 6; bases outside the gene matches: 3. This CDR3 contains 14 residues. The germline V gene encodes CDR1 KGHSH and CDR2 LQKENI. The CDR3 region is CASSPGTSLNIQYF. In DNA form, the CDR3 reads TGTGCCAGCTCACCCGGGACTAGCTTAAACATTCAGTACTTC.

The V gene is TRBV28, the J gene TRBJ1-2; tentative D call: TRBD1 (5 bases). Germline CDR1 reads MDHEN; CDR2 reads SYDVKM. The CDR3 spans 13 residues. The V gene lost 6 bases and the J gene lost 7 bases, with 15 bases spanning the gap. The DNA for the CDR3 is TGTGCCAGCAGCGTCTCGGGGGTGCGTGGCTACACCTTC. The encoded protein is CASSVSGVRGYTF.

The chain uses TRBV6-1 and TRBJ2-2, with D perhaps TRBD1 (5 bases). The CDR3 sequence is 14 residues long. Trimming took 6 bases from V and 0 from J, leaving 8 bases between them. From germline, CDR1 is MNHNS and CDR2 SASEGT. CDR3 sequence: CASRTASNTGELFF. The CDR3 DNA follows: TGTGCCAGCAGGACAGCTTCGAACACCGGGGAGCTGTTTTTT.